The clone carrying this T cell receptor beta chain turned up a few times. Its antigen is undetermined. TCRdb re-analysed the 5' RACE reads in MiXCR, keeping a single row per CDR3 protein. The sample lists hundreds of thousands of distinct CDR3 sequences, 9% to 15% seen once, with under 15% in the top ten. This record comes from a study of T cells after yellow fever vaccination. Study findings and constraints: There was a possibility that FACS-sorted repertoires contained abundant clonotypes contaminating from the bulk population.

Deletions cut 1 base from V and 4 bases from J, with 5 bases between. Germline CDR1 and CDR2: SGHTA and FQGNSA. This CDR3 has 14 residues. The sequence came from a man in his thirties or forties who received the YFV17D yellow fever vaccine. The input for sequencing was PBMCs, taken on the day of the yellow fever booster vaccination. The V call is TRBV7-2, the J call TRBJ2-6; D unclear. The CDR3 nucleotides are TGTGCCAGCAGCTTAGATCTCGGGGCCAACGTCCTGACTTTC. The encoded protein is CASSLDLGANVLTF.